A single sample gave rise to the 5 T cell receptor beta chains below, sequenced in a study of T cells of healthy individuals. Via MiXCR, TCRdb re-called the 5' RACE reads, giving one row per CDR3 protein. The sample shows nearly 100,000 distinct CDR3 sequences, 17% of them seen only once. The receptors shown here come from a human donor in good health.

There are a few counts of this clonotype. The chain recombines TRBV27 with TRBJ2-3; D gene uncertain. Per germline, CDR1 MNHEY and CDR2 SMNVEV (reference sequence). The V end lost 5 bases, the J end lost 5 bases, and 14 bases lay between the germline ends. CDR3 length: 14 amino acids. The CDR3 spells CASSLRIHRDTQYF. Here the CDR3 DNA reads TGTGCCAGCAGTCTTAGGATTCACCGAGATACGCAGTATTTT.

The chain joins TRBV27 to TRBJ2-3; 9 nucleotides agree with TRBD1. Per the germline V gene, CDR1 is MNHEY and CDR2 is SMNVEV (reference sequence). Trimming took 6 bases from V and 7 from J; bases not matched to a gene: 29. The CDR3 extends over 21 amino acids. The chain's CDR3 is CASSGFRDRDNTRLPRNTQYF. CDR3 sequence (DNA): TGTGCCAGCAGCGGATTCCGGGACAGGGATAATACTCGGCTTCCCCGGAATACGCAGTATTTT.

This rearrangement joins TRBV28 to TRBJ2-5; 7 bases are a match to TRBD1. The germline V gene has CDR1 MDHEN and CDR2 SYDVKM. This CDR3 is 17 amino acids long. Trimming removed 6 bases from V and 2 bases from J; junction bases left unmatched: 15. CDR3 loop: CASRPRQGIGPQETQYF. The CDR3, as DNA: TGTGCCAGCAGACCTCGACAGGGTATAGGGCCTCAAGAGACCCAGTACTTC.

The chain joins TRBV5-1 to TRBJ1-2, with TRBD1 as a possible D gene (6 bases). V was cut by 5 bases and J by 3 bases, with 11 bases left in between. CDR1 and CDR2 (germline): SGHRS, YFSETQ. This CDR3 has 13 amino acids. CDR3 bases: TGCGCCAGCAGACCCCGGACAGACTATGGCTACACCTTC. It encodes CASRPRTDYGYTF.

The genes are TRBV11-2 and TRBJ2-1, with D tentatively TRBD2 (5 bases). Per the germline V gene, CDR1 is SGHAT and CDR2 is FQNNGV. The CDR3 runs 14 residues. Trimming took off 5 bases at V and 4 bases at J, with 12 bases between the two ends. The CDR3 protein is CASSKGLMYNEQFF. CDR3 coding DNA: TGTGCCAGCAGCAAAGGACTCATGTACAATGAGCAGTTCTTC.